Reported below is one T cell receptor beta chain. Its antigen is not known. This sample stems from a study of cytomegalovirus exposure and HLA in healthy donors. V was pared by 2 bases and J by 4 bases, with 8 bases between. CDR1 is ENHRY, CDR2 SYGVKD, per germline. The CDR3 length is 13 residues. Study-wide findings and caveats: Judged likely to be a sequencing artifact was a cluster of highly shared sequence variants.

PCR involved 60 Vbeta and 13 Jbeta primers. TCRdb's copy holds only in-frame clones and misses some; the assay was immunoSEQ multiplex PCR. The repertoire table contains about 130,000 clones. The chain links TRBV10-3 to TRBJ1-2, with D possibly matching TRBD1 (6 bases). The sequenced material came from PBMCs. This receptor was obtained from a woman aged 35 to 49 in good health and CMV-seropositive. CDR3 coding DNA: TGTGCCATCAGTGAGGGACAGTCCTATGGCTACACCTTC. Amino acid sequence: CAISEGQSYGYTF.